This T cell receptor beta chain came from a study of cytomegalovirus exposure and HLA in healthy donors. General study findings and limits: Segments of the TCR beta V type were, in most cases, productive about 87% or about 30% of the time in an earlier analysis. In a later analysis, V- and J-gene trimming of beta chains associated with a DCLRE1C missense variant, replicated independently.

V lost 3 bases to trimming and J lost 3 bases, with 6 bases between them. Germline V gene sequence: CDR1 SGHTA, CDR2 FQGNSA. CDR3 size: 13 residues. Of note for this clone: Antigen: not known.

The PCR contained 60 Vbeta and 13 Jbeta primers. Data came from immunoSEQ multiplex PCR; TCRdb stores just in-frame clones and leaves some out. The sample gives some 94,000 clones, 69% of which show up once; about 2.9% is in the top ten. V gene TRBV7-2 combines with J gene TRBJ1-5, with no clear D. The sample taken for sequencing was PBMCs. The receptor's source is a man over 45 in good health and CMV-seronegative. The CDR3 DNA is TGTGCCAGCAGCTTGCGCCACAATCAGCCCCAGCATTTT. Encoded protein: CASSLRHNQPQHF.